These T cell receptor beta chains were read from a single sample in a study of shared clonotypes between healthy human individuals. Data came from immunoSEQ multiplex PCR; TCRdb stores just in-frame clones and leaves some out. The data contain about 480,000 clones, nearly 80% of them singletons. Sequenced: PBMCs. The source is a woman in her 40s in good health. Some clones in this sample may be carry-over from other donors' samples. The CDR3 runs from the conserved cysteine through the conserved F or W. Fields, in order: J gene, clone size, V gene, D gene, CDR3 DNA, CDR3 protein. The D gene is left open where the match is weak. Not all rows give a size; the values are once, few, many and, for expanded clones, a class.

>TRBJ2-3|-|TRBV9|TRBD2
TGTGCCAGCAGCGGCAGCGGGAGGGGGACAGATACGCAGTATTTT
CASSGSGRGTDTQYF
>TRBJ2-7|-|TRBV10-1|-
TGCGCCAGCACAGTGCGTTCGGGGGACTTC
CASTVRSGDF
>TRBJ2-7|-|TRBV7-9|-
TGTGCCAGCAGCTTAGGGGACGCCCCCTACGAGCAGTACTTC
CASSLGDAPYEQYF
>TRBJ1-2|-|TRBV5-1|-
TGCGCCAGCAGCTTGGGGTCCGAGAGATCTAACTATGGCTACACCTTC
CASSLGSERSNYGYTF
>TRBJ1-1|few|TRBV19|-
TGTGCCAGTAAGTGGAACACTGAAGCTTTCTTT
CASKWNTEAFF
>TRBJ2-3|-|TRBV11-1|-
TGTGCCAGCAGCCATAGTATATATGACGATACGCAGTATTTT
CASSHSIYDDTQYF
>TRBJ2-2|-|TRBV19|TRBD2
TGTGCCAGTAGGGAAGCGGGAGCGGGTAACACCGGGGAGCTGTTTTTT
CASREAGAGNTGELFF
>TRBJ2-1|few|TRBV19|TRBD1
TGTGCCAGTAGCAACCGGGACAGGGGGCTAGGTGAGCAGTTCTTC
CASSNRDRGLGEQFF
>TRBJ1-1|few|TRBV28|-
TGTGCCAGCAGTCCCCTCGGGGGAGCGGGTTCTGAAGCTTTCTTT
CASSPLGGAGSEAFF
>TRBJ1-6|-|TRBV7-2|-
TGTGCCAGCAGCTTGACTCGCCCGGGGGCGGATAATTCACCCCTCCACTTT
CASSLTRPGADNSPLHF
>TRBJ2-7|-|TRBV7-6|-
TGTGCCAGCAGCCTTGTTGACCGGCCCGAGCAGTACTTC
CASSLVDRPEQYF
>TRBJ1-5|-|TRBV4-1|-
TGCGCCAGCAGCCAAGGGAACTTTCAGCCCCAGCATTTT
CASSQGNFQPQHF
>TRBJ1-4|once|TRBV19|-
TGTGCCAGTAGCCGCCCTGGCCGCTATTATGAAAAACTGTTTTTT
CASSRPGRYYEKLFF
>TRBJ2-7|-|TRBV19|-
TGTGCCAGTAGTATGAATTTGGGATACGAGCAGTACTTC
CASSMNLGYEQYF
>TRBJ2-2|-|TRBV5-6|TRBD2
TGTGCCAGCAGCTTTTATGAGCGGGAGTACGGGGAGCTGTTTTTT
CASSFYEREYGELFF
>TRBJ2-1|few|TRBV11-3|TRBD2
TGTGCCAGCAGCTTAGAGGGACTAGCGGGAGACAATGAGCAGTTCTTC
CASSLEGLAGDNEQFF
>TRBJ2-3|-|TRBV28|TRBD2
TGTGCCAGCAGCCCCCGACTAGCGAGCACAGATACGCAGTATTTT
CASSPRLASTDTQYF